Below, 19 T cell receptor beta chains from the same sample are listed, as sequenced in a study of tumor-infiltrating lymphocytes in primary liver carcinoma. TCR beta cDNA was made from 500 ng total RNA with a constant-region primer. Researchers made the TCR beta libraries by running three nested multiplex PCR rounds with slightly modified ARM-PCR. Both of the initial two PCR rounds ran for 10 cycles and employed TRBV1-TRBV30 forward primers alongside a C-beta reverse primer. TCRdb re-called the multiplex PCR reads with MiXCR, one entry per CDR3 protein. The data show about 78,000 distinct CDR3 sequences, with 70% to 80% seen just once and about an eighth held by the top ten. Bulk tissue was left unsorted, and RNA and DNA were co-extracted from 20-30 mg of it. The sample comprised liver tumor tissue from sampling region 4. Subset described: tumor region T4, right-lateral pole. The receptors originated from a woman aged 55-69 years with primary liver carcinoma and hepatitis B virus infection.

As to this clonotype: A read error may produce the germline difference seen at one junction end. The chain has TRBV7-9 and TRBJ2-1, with TRBD2 matching over 9 bases. The CDR3 totals 18 residues. The germline V gene encodes CDR1 SEHNR and CDR2 FQNEAQ (reference sequence). The CDR3 DNA sequence: TGTACCAGCAGTCGCGGGGGGGGGGGATGGAGCTCCTACAATGAGCAGTTCTTC. Translation: CTSSRGGGGWSSYNEQFF.

This clonotype was found many times. Here the CDR3 DNA reads TGTGCCAGCAGCTCCGGGACAGGGAAAGGAGAGACCCAGTACTTC. Residues: CASSSGTGKGETQYF. The chain recombines TRBV7-8 with TRBJ2-5; TRBD1 matches 9 bases. Germline V gene sequence: CDR1 SGHVS, CDR2 FQNEAQ. CDR3 length: 15 amino acids. J gave up 4 bases and V 4 bases, and 7 bases lay outside the gene matches.

On this clonotype itself: In this CDR3 the conserved last residue, phenylalanine or tryptophan, is missing, so a read error is likely. V is TRBV11-2 and J is TRBJ2-7, with 10 bases identical to TRBD1. Losses at the gene ends were 0 bases for V and 7 bases for J; bases not matched to a gene: 9. Germline CDR1 and CDR2: SGHAT and FQNNGV. CDR3 length: 16 residues. This chain's CDR3 is CASSLEGQGSPQEQYL. The CDR3 DNA sequence: TGTGCCAGCAGCTTAGAGGGACAGGGGTCTCCCCAAGAGCAGTACCTC.

Concerning this clonotype: The DNA is left out, because the CDR3 cannot be placed on it with certainty; the CDR3 is given as TCRdb lists it. The rearrangement links TRBV28 to TRBJ2-1; TRBD1 was called by the table and not checked on the DNA. Ends included, the CDR3 has 17 residues. Per germline, CDR1 MDHEN and CDR2 SYDVKM. The CDR3 protein is CASSPWGKGALHNEQFF.

Ten or more counts support this clonotype. The chain couples TRBV12-3 or TRBV12-4 to TRBJ2-1; 7 bases match TRBD2. V lost 2 bases and J lost 6; bases outside the gene matches: 4. The CDR3 length is 14 residues. CDR3 region: CASSLSGVTNEQFF. CDR3 coding DNA: TGTGCCAGCAGTTTAAGCGGGGTCACCAATGAGCAGTTCTTC.

A word on this clonotype: The junction does not match germline at one end; this may be a read error. This chain joins TRBV11-3 and TRBJ2-1; maybe TRBD2 (5 bases). This CDR3 comprises 17 residues. Per germline, CDR1 SGHNT and CDR2 YENEEA. The CDR3 DNA reads as TGTGCCAGCTGCTTAGGGTTCGGCGGGCTTTCATACAATGAGCAATACTTC. It specifies CASCLGFGGLSYNEQYF. Full variable domain (remainder filled in from reference TRBV11-3 and TRBJ2-1): EAGVVQSPRYKIIEKKQPVAFWCNPISGHNTLYWYLQNLGQGPELLIRYENEEAVDDSQLPKDRFSAERLKGVDSTLKIQPAELGDSAVYLCASCLGFGGLSYNEQYFGPGTRLTVL.

For this clonotype: An end of the junction does not agree with germline; a read error may underlie this. The V call is TRBV11-2, the J call TRBJ2-7; perhaps TRBD2 as D (6 bases). CDR3 size: 16 residues. From germline, CDR1 is SGHAT and CDR2 FQNNGV. The CDR3 is CASNLEGLGSPHEQYF. DNA of the CDR3: TGTGCCAGCAACTTAGAGGGACTGGGGTCTCCCCACGAGCAGTACTTC.

Turning to this clonotype: An end of the junction differs from the germline gene, which may be a read error. V usage is TRBV11-2 and J usage is TRBJ2-3, with 7 bases matching TRBD2. Germline V lookup: CDR1 SGHAT, CDR2 FQNNGV. The CDR3 has 14 amino acids. The CDR3 loop is CASSLTGGTETQYF. In DNA, the CDR3 is TGTGCCAGCAGCCTAACGGGGGGAACAGAAACGCAGTATTTT. Drawing the rest from reference TRBV11-2 and TRBJ2-3, the complete variable domain is EAGVAQSPRYKIIEKRQSVAFWCNPISGHATLYWYQQILGQGPKLLIQFQNNGVVDDSQLPKDRFSAERLKGVDSTLKIQPAKLEDSAVYLCASSLTGGTETQYFGPGTRLTVL.

This chain links TRBV10-3 with TRBJ2-7; D uncertain. V was clipped by 11 bases and J by 4 bases, with 15 bases between them. Germline V lookup: CDR1 ENHRY, CDR2 SYGVKD. The CDR3 is 12 residues long. This CDR3 reads CASSTPTYEQYF. The CDR3 DNA is TGTGCCTCCTCGACACCTACATACGAGCAGTACTTC.

With respect to this clonotype: One end of the junction fails to match germline, which may point to a read error. J is TRBJ2-7 and V is TRBV6-5; 9 nucleotides align to TRBD2. Germline values: CDR1 MNHEY, CDR2 SVGAGI. This CDR3 region has 15 residues. The CDR3 sequence: CVSSAAAGGYYEHYF. The CDR3 DNA is TGTGTCAGCAGCGCAGCGGCGGGAGGGTACTACGAGCACTACTTC.

A word on this clonotype: The conserved phenylalanine or tryptophan is not found at the CDR3 terminus, so this likely reflects a read error. V and J are TRBV11-2 and TRBJ2-3; 8 nucleotides line up with TRBD2. The CDR3 runs to 14 residues. Unmatched junction bases numbered 12, after V lost 9 bases and J lost 7 bases. Germline CDR1 is SGHAT and CDR2 is FQNNGV. The CDR3 protein is CASTREGRTNTQYI. In nucleotides, the CDR3 is TGTGCCAGTACCCGGGAGGGCCGGACAAATACGCAGTATATT.

This clonotype occurred a few times. The J gene is TRBJ1-5, the V gene TRBV20-1; D is possibly TRBD1 (5 bases). The CDR3 runs 15 residues. Germline V gene sequence: CDR1 DFQATT, CDR2 SNEGSKA (reference sequence). V shed 3 bases and J shed 1 base, with 13 bases lying between them. CDR3 DNA: TGCAGTGCTAGGGACCCCTGGGGGAGCAATCAGCCCCAGCATTTT. The encoded protein is CSARDPWGSNQPQHF.

A word on this clonotype: A read error may produce the germline difference seen at one junction end. The chain joins TRBV6-2 or TRBV6-3 to TRBJ2-5; D is perhaps TRBD2 (6 bases). Germline V gene lookup returns CDR1 MNHEY and CDR2 SVGEGT. CDR3 length: 14 amino acids. The CDR3 sequence: CASSSGGTQETQCF. CDR3 sequence (DNA): TGTGCCAGTAGTTCCGGCGGGACCCAAGAGACCCAGTGCTTC.

As for this clonotype: A much larger clone differs from this one at a single base, so this may be a read error. Here the CDR3 omits its conserved ending phenylalanine or tryptophan, so a read error is the likely source. V gene TRBV30 combines with J gene TRBJ2-7; 9 positions agree with TRBD1. In germline, CDR1 is GTSNPN, CDR2 SVGIG (reference sequence). CDR3 length equals 15 residues. V shed 3 bases and J 3 bases; nucleotides not matched to a gene: 9. The CDR3 nucleotides read TGTGCCTGGAGCCCCCCATGGGACAGGGACTACGAGCAGTACATC. Residues: CAWSPPWDRDYEQYI.

As concerns this clonotype: The junction departs from germline at one end; a sequencing error may be responsible. The V and J genes are TRBV11-2 and TRBJ1-4; a possible D gene is TRBD1 (6 bases). This CDR3 is 14 amino acids long. Germline lookup yields CDR1 SGHAT and CDR2 FQNNGV. CDR3 in amino acids: CASSFRDKSEKLSF. The CDR3 region has the DNA TGTGCCAGCAGTTTCCGGGACAAGAGTGAAAAACTGTCTTTT.

This chain links TRBV20-1 with TRBJ2-7; TRBD1 aligns across 9 bases. Germline V gene lookup returns CDR1 DFQATT and CDR2 SNEGSKA (reference sequence). V dropped 4 bases and J dropped 2; count of bases not matched to a gene: 12. This CDR3 is 16 amino acids long. CDR3 sequence (DNA): TGCAGTGCTACGGCCCCTGACAGGGGGAATACCTACGAGCAGTACTTC. It is translated as CSATAPDRGNTYEQYF.

As for this clonotype: The final CDR3 position lacks the conserved phenylalanine or tryptophan, pointing to a likely read error. This rearrangement joins TRBV29-1 to TRBJ2-1, with TRBD1 matching 9 bases. The germline V gene has CDR1 SQVTM and CDR2 ANQGSEA. V shed 6 bases and J 7 bases; nucleotides not matched to a gene: 4. The CDR3 contains 12 residues. Written as DNA, the CDR3 is TGCAGCGTCGGGGGACAGGGAAATGAGCAGTTCTCC. Protein sequence: CSVGGQGNEQFS.

The chain joins TRBV28 to TRBJ2-7, with a tentative D call TRBD2 (6 bases). The V end lost 9 bases, the J end lost 2 bases, and 14 bases lay between the germline ends. This CDR3 has 13 residues. Looked up from germline, CDR1 is MDHEN and CDR2 is SYDVKM. The CDR3 loop is CASRGIKAYEQYF. The CDR3 coding sequence is TGTGCCAGTCGGGGGATTAAGGCCTACGAGCAGTACTTC.

This clonotype has only a few counts. The J gene is TRBJ1-2, the V gene TRBV10-3; the match to TRBD1 covers 8 bases. The CDR3 covers 14 residues. Germline CDR1 ENHRY, CDR2 SYGVKD. The V segment lost 2 bases and the J segment 4 bases; nucleotides outside the gene matches: 3. CDR3 nucleotide sequence: TGTGCCATCAGTGAGAAGGGGACAGGCTATGGCTACACCTTC. This gives the protein CAISEKGTGYGYTF.